A selection of T cell receptor beta chains follows, all from one sample in a study of identical twins. MiXCR, applied by TCRdb to the 5' RACE reads, yields one record per CDR3 protein. The sample yields 500,000 to 550,000 distinct CDR3 sequences, under 25% seen once. The same sample was also studied in work on yellow fever vaccine responses in identical twins.

Sequenced: CD4+ T cells sorted from blood. All receptors come from a woman under 30 in good health. The CDR3 runs from the conserved cysteine through the conserved F or W. The D gene is left open where the match is weak.

J	D	V	CDR3
TRBJ1-2	NA	TRBV7-2	CASSLVGVLGYGYTF
TRBJ2-1	NA	TRBV20-1	CMISPYNEQFF
TRBJ1-6	NA	TRBV20-1	CSASTGTGNSPLHF
TRBJ1-2	TRBD1	TRBV29-1	CSGGGQGVGYTF
TRBJ2-1	NA	TRBV11-3	CASSLDPSTSNEQFF
TRBJ1-5	NA	TRBV7-9	CASSLGGLASTDQPQHF
TRBJ2-1	NA	TRBV19	CASSSQDTGEQFF
TRBJ2-1	TRBD2	TRBV27	CASRPLAGGFNEQFF
TRBJ1-1	NA	TRBV28	CASSLGMDGLRAFF
TRBJ2-3	NA	TRBV12-3/TRBV12-4	CASGGQGTDTQYF
TRBJ2-1	NA	TRBV4-1	CASSQGVGGIYNEQFF
TRBJ2-1	TRBD2	TRBV2	CASSTSGTPYNEQFF
TRBJ2-7	NA	TRBV24-1	CATSDLPDKGAGEEYEQYF
TRBJ2-1	TRBD2	TRBV28	CASSSGLNYNEQFF
TRBJ2-5	NA	TRBV5-1	CASSFSGGLQETQYF
TRBJ2-4	NA	TRBV20-1	CSARQGLNIQYF
TRBJ2-5	TRBD1	TRBV9	CASSVGPTGIQETQYF
TRBJ1-1	NA	TRBV15	CATSGPGVTEAFF
TRBJ2-1	NA	TRBV10-2	CASSQRTAEQFF
TRBJ2-1	TRBD2	TRBV12-3/TRBV12-4	CASSLREGGYNEQFF
TRBJ2-2	TRBD1	TRBV4-1	CASSQDRTGHRELFF
TRBJ2-1	TRBD2	TRBV5-1	CASRLTYTGTSGWDEQFF
TRBJ2-5	NA	TRBV12-3/TRBV12-4	CASRIQGSQETQYF
TRBJ1-6	NA	TRBV20-1	CSAPTGIHNSPLHF
TRBJ2-3	TRBD2	TRBV20-1	CSATYSNRGADTQYF
TRBJ2-7	NA	TRBV28	CASSFAGSSPYEQYF
TRBJ2-5	NA	TRBV3-1	CASSGQTKTQYF
TRBJ2-1	NA	TRBV9	CASSRGHHNEQFF
TRBJ2-3	NA	TRBV5-1	CASFRADYTDTQYF
TRBJ2-1	TRBD2	TRBV20-1	CSASYGLAANEQFF
TRBJ2-2	NA	TRBV12-3/TRBV12-4	CASRYSTPTGELFF
TRBJ2-2	TRBD1	TRBV5-1	CASSLDRGVTGELFF
TRBJ1-1	NA	TRBV20-1	CSAPTRAGDEAFF
TRBJ2-3	NA	TRBV5-1	CASSLPGGADTQYF
TRBJ2-3	TRBD2	TRBV20-1	CSARSPSGIDTQYF
TRBJ2-3	NA	TRBV24-1	CATSDRSADTQYF
TRBJ2-1	NA	TRBV9	CASSVGGGGSYNEQFF
TRBJ2-1	TRBD2	TRBV7-2	CASSLTARLAGHNEQFF
TRBJ2-4	TRBD2	TRBV28	CASSFSYGYFAGEAKNIQYF
TRBJ1-2	NA	TRBV9	CASSVVDNYGYTF
TRBJ2-7	NA	TRBV28	CASSPSTDGRYEQYF
TRBJ1-1	NA	TRBV12-3/TRBV12-4	CASSPIALQGTEAFF
TRBJ2-1	TRBD2	TRBV2	CASRTSERNEQFF
TRBJ2-5	TRBD2	TRBV2	CASSESAGGQETQYF
TRBJ2-7	NA	TRBV18	CASSPPDAFSYEQYF
TRBJ2-1	NA	TRBV20-1	CSARVLDNEQFF
TRBJ2-7	NA	TRBV12-3/TRBV12-4	CASSPHAGTLTYEQYF
TRBJ2-7	NA	TRBV20-1	CSAMNYEQYF
TRBJ2-1	TRBD2	TRBV5-1	CASSSAGGLYNEQFF
TRBJ2-2	TRBD1	TRBV10-3	CAISPRQGEDTGELFF